The 4 T cell receptor beta chains below were found in one sample sequenced in a study of human T cells and chemical hapten exposure. As to time point: pre-sensitization, week 0. As for treatment: therapeutic diphenylcyclopropenone sensitization with weekly scalp DPC. TCRdb ran MiXCR on the RACE reads and lists one entry per CDR3 protein. The profile covers tens of thousands of distinct CDR3 sequences, with more than 9% appearing a single time and 5% to 6.5% taken by the ten largest. The material was whole blood, obtained in connection with sensitization to the hapten diphenylcyclopropenone (DPC). These receptors were collected from a man aged 30 to 39 with alopecia areata. Some clones in this sample may be carry-over from other donors' samples.

This clonotype was recorded many times. This rearrangement joins TRBV2 to TRBJ2-2, with 12 bases identical to TRBD2. The CDR3 consists of 17 residues. V gave up 4 bases and J gave up 7 bases; unmatched junction bases: 10. CDR1 SNHLY and CDR2 FYNNEI come from the germline V gene. In DNA, the CDR3 is TGTGCCAGCAGTGGGGACCTAGCGGGAGGGCCAGACGGGGAGCTGTTTTTT. It yields the protein CASSGDLAGGPDGELFF. The complete variable domain, with remaining parts taken from reference TRBV2 and TRBJ2-2, reads EPEVTQTPSHQVTQMGQEVILRCVPISNHLYFYWYRQILGQKVEFLVSFYNNEISEKSEIFDDQFSVERPDGSNFTLKIRSTKLEDSAMYFCASSGDLAGGPDGELFFGEGSRLTVL.

This clonotype showed up many times. This chain joins TRBV28 and TRBJ2-3, with TRBD2 matching 7 bases. The J segment lost 3 bases and the V segment lost 6 bases, leaving 12 bases of the junction unmatched. Germline assignment: CDR1 MDHEN and CDR2 SYDVKM. CDR3 length: 16 residues. CDR3: CASSPLIGRHTDTQYF. DNA for the CDR3: TGTGCCAGCAGCCCCCTAATCGGGAGGCATACAGATACGCAGTATTTT.

This clonotype is judged medium-sized. This sequence joins TRBV7-8 and TRBJ2-1; tentatively, D is TRBD2 (5 bases). Trimming left V 8 bases short and J 6 bases short, with 20 bases between. The CDR3 has 15 amino acids. Germline CDR1 reads SGHVS; CDR2 reads FQNEAQ. In DNA, the CDR3 is TGTGCCAGCCGTCGAGTGGGAGCCCTCGGCAATGAGCAGTTCTTC. This gives the protein CASRRVGALGNEQFF. The variable domain in full, completed from reference TRBV7-8 and TRBJ2-1, reads GAGVSQSPRYKVAKRGQDVALRCDPISGHVSLFWYQQALGQGPEFLTYFQNEAQLDKSGLPSDRFFAERPEGSVSTLKIQRTQQEDSAVYLCASRRVGALGNEQFFGPGTRLTVL.

The rearrangement joins TRBV29-1 to TRBJ2-7; D unclear. V was pared by 4 bases and J by 0 bases, with 7 bases between. Per germline, CDR1 SQVTM and CDR2 ANQGSEA. CDR3 length equals 12 residues. This chain's CDR3 is CSVVLGSYEQYF. As DNA, the CDR3 is TGCAGCGTTGTATTAGGCTCCTACGAGCAGTACTTC.